This T cell receptor (beta chain) was sequenced in a study of blood T cell repertoires in COVID-19. Looking at the study overall: The United States, Italy and Spain provided the acute and convalescent COVID-19 samples.

Under the authors' procedure: Reference gene primer amplification gave nucleated cell count estimates. Generated by immunoSEQ multiplex PCR, the TCRdb table keeps only in-frame clones and is missing some. The V and J calls and clone size come from that table; D and trimming were worked out from the DNA. The data contain hundreds of thousands of clones, roughly 90% of them singletons. Patients from Seattle were sampled longitudinally, starting during active infection. The germline V gene encodes CDR1 ENHRY and CDR2 SYGVKD. V lost 7 bases and J lost 2; bases outside the gene matches: 8. There are 15 residues in the CDR3.

The TCR originated in a woman in her twenties or thirties with COVID-19, enrolled during active disease. The chain carries TRBV10-3 and TRBJ2-3; TRBD2 matches 8 bases. Sequencing input: peripheral blood. CDR3 loop: CAIKPSGPYTDTQYF. The CDR3 DNA reads as TGTGCCATCAAGCCTAGCGGGCCGTACACAGATACGCAGTATTTT.